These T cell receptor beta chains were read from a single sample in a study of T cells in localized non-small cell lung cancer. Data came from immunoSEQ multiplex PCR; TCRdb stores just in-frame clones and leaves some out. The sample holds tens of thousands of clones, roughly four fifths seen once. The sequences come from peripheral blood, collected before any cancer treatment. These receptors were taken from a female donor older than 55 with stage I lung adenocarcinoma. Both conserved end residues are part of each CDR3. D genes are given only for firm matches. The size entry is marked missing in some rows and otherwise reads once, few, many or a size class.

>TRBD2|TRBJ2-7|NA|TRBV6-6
TGTGCCAGCAGTTCGCCCTCTAGCGGCTCCTACGAGCAGTACTTC
CASSSPSSGSYEQYF
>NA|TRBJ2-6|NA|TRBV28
TGTGCCAGCAGTAGAGGAGGAGGGGCCAACGTCCTGACTTTC
CASSRGGGANVLTF
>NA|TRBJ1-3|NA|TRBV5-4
TGTGCCAGCAAGACGGGCTCTGGAAACACCATATATTTT
CASKTGSGNTIYF
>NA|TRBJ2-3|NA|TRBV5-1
TGCGCCAGCAGTCCGGGGGGCCGGACAGATACGCAGTATTTT
CASSPGGRTDTQYF
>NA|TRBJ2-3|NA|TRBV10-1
TGCGCCAGCAGTGAGGCGGGAAGGCGCACAGATACGCAGTATTTT
CASSEAGRRTDTQYF
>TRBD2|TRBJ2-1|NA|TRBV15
TGTGCCACCAGCAGAGATATTACGGGGGGGTACTACAATGAGCAGTTCTTC
CATSRDITGGYYNEQFF
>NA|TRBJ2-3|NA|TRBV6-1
TGTGCCAGCAGTGAAACAGGATACACAGATACGCAGTATTTT
CASSETGYTDTQYF
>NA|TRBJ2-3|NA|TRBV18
TGTGCCAGCTCGCGGTCAAATAGGAGCACAGATACGCAGTATTTT
CASSRSNRSTDTQYF
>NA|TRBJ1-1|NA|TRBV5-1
TGCGCCAGCACCCCCGGACAGCCGAACACTGAAGCTTTCTTT
CASTPGQPNTEAFF
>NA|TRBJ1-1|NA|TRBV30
TGTGCCTGGAGTGGGGGTAACCACCACACTGAAGCTTTCTTT
CAWSGGNHHTEAFF
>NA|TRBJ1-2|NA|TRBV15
TGTGCCACCAGCAGAGATTATCTATATGGCTACACCTTC
CATSRDYLYGYTF
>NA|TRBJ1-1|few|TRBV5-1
TGCGCCAGCAGCACCGGGGATCCGGGAGGGACTGAAGCTTTCTTT
CASSTGDPGGTEAFF
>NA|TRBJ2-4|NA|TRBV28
TGTGCCAGCAGTTTAATCGGTCGGGGGCAGCGGACAGATCAGTACTTC
CASSLIGRGQRTDQYF
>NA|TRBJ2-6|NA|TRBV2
TGTGCCAGCAGGGGACAAGGCGGGATGTCTGGGGCCAACGTCCTGACTTTC
CASRGQGGMSGANVLTF
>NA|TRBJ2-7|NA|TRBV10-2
TGCGCCAGCCAAGGACCTACCTACGAGCAGTACTTC
CASQGPTYEQYF
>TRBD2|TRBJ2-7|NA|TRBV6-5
TGTGCCAGCAGTTACTCGAAGACTAGCGGGTTGGGCGAGCAGTACTTC
CASSYSKTSGLGEQYF
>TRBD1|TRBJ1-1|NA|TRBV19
TGTGCCAGTAGTGCCCCGACAGGGGGGATCACTGAAGCTTTCTTT
CASSAPTGGITEAFF